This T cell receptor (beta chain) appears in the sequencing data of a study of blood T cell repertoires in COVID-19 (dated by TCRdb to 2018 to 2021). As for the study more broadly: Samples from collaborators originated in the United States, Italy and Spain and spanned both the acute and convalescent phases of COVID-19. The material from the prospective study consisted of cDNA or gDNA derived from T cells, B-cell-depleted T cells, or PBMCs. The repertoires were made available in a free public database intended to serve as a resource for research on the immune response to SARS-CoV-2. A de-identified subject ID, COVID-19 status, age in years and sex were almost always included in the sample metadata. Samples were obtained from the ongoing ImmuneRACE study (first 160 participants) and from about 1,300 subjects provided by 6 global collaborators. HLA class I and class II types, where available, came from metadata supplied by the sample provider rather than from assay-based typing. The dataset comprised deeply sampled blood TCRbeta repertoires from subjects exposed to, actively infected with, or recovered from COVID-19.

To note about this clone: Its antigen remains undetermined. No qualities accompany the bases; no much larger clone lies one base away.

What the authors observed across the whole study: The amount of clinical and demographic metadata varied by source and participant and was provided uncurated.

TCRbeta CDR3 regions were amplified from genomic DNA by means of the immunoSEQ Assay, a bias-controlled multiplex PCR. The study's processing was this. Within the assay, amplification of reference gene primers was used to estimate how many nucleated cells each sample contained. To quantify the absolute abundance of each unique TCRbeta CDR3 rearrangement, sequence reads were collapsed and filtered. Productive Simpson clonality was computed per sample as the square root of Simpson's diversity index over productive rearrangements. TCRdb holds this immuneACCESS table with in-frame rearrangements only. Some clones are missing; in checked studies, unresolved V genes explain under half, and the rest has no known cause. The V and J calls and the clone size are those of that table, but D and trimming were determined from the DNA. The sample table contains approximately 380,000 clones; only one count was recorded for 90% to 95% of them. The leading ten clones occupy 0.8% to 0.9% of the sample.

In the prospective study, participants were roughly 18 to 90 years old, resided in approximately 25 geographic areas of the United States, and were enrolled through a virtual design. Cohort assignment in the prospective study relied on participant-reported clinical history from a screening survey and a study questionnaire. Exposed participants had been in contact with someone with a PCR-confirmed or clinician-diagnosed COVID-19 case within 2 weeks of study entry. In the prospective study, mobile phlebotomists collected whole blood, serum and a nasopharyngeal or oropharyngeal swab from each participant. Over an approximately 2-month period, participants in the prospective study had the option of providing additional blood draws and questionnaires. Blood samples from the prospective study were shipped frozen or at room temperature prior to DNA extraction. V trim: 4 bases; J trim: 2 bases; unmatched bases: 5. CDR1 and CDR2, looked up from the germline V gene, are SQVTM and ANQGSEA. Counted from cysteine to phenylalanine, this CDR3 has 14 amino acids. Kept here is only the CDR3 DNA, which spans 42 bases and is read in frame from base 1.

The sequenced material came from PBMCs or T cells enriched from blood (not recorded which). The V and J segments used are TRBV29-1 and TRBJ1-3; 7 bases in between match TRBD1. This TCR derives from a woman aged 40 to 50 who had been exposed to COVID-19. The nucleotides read TGCAGCGTTGCAATAACAGGGGCTGGAAACACCATATATTTT. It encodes CSVAITGAGNTIYF.